The next 3 T cell receptor beta chains were all read from a single sample in a study of response to subunit inactivated influenza vaccine. TCRdb analysed the RT-PCR reads with MiXCR anew, one entry per CDR3 protein. The data contain hundreds of thousands of distinct CDR3 sequences, around 8% of them singletons. Here the sequenced sample was PBMCs from blood, taken about 23 months after vaccination. The receptors originated from a man aged 50 to 75 who received an inactivated influenza vaccine.

This clonotype was picked up many times. The rearrangement links TRBV7-8 to TRBJ2-2; TRBD2 aligns across 10 bases. This CDR3 spans 16 amino acids. Germline V CDR1 and CDR2: SGHVS, FQNEAQ. The V and J ends lost 4 bases and 2 bases, in that order; junction bases with no gene match: 4. CDR3 coding DNA: TGTGCCAGCAGCTACCGGACTAGCGGCAACACCGGGGAGCTGTTTTTT. Amino acid sequence: CASSYRTSGNTGELFF.

In this sample, this clonotype turned up many times. DNA for the CDR3: TGTGCCAGCAGTGCGGGCTTGGGAGCGGGCAAAAACATTCAGTACTTC. Encoded protein: CASSAGLGAGKNIQYF. The rearrangement joins TRBV27 to TRBJ2-4; D is perhaps TRBD2 (6 bases). With 5 bases removed from V and 3 bases from J, the gap between germline ends came to 17 bases. This CDR3 is built from 16 residues. Germline V lookup: CDR1 MNHEY, CDR2 SMNVEV (reference sequence).

This clonotype was counted at least ten times. The chain uses TRBV20-1 and TRBJ2-1; 7 bases are shared with TRBD2. V lost 0 bases, J lost 3 bases, and 8 bases stayed unmatched. This CDR3 is built from 16 residues. Germline-derived CDR1 and CDR2 are DFQATT and SNEGSKA (reference sequence). CDR3 loop: CSARDGASGNYNEQFF. In nucleotides, the CDR3 is TGCAGTGCTAGAGATGGAGCTAGCGGAAACTACAATGAGCAGTTCTTC.